Listed here are 12 T cell receptor beta chains from one sample, sequenced in a study of T cell changes during pregnancy in multiple sclerosis. The method was immunoSEQ multiplex PCR; TCRdb's version includes in-frame clones alone and lacks a portion of them. The sample holds roughly 72,000 clones, roughly nine tenths seen once. Here the sequenced sample was CD4+ T cells from peripheral blood mononuclear cells, taken before pregnancy. The receptor set was obtained from a female donor with multiple sclerosis, enrolled in a pregnancy study.

This clone has only one observation. The chain uses TRBV27 and TRBJ2-7; no clear D gene. This CDR3 is built from 12 residues. Germline V gene sequence: CDR1 MNHEY, CDR2 SMNVEV (reference sequence). Trimming shortened V by 11 bases and J by 3 bases, and 14 bases separated the two germline ends. The CDR3 sequence: CASPRKLYEQYF. Written as DNA, the CDR3 is TGTGCCTCTCCCAGGAAACTCTACGAGCAGTACTTC.

The chain links TRBV5-1 to TRBJ2-3, with TRBD1 matching 7 bases. The junction had 5 bases not matched to a gene; V was cut back by 7 bases and J by 0 bases. CDR3 length: 14 residues. CDR1 is SGHRS, CDR2 YFSETQ, per germline. The chain's CDR3 is CASQQGTSTDTQYF. The CDR3 nucleotides read TGCGCCAGCCAACAGGGGACAAGCACAGATACGCAGTATTTT.

The chain is built from TRBV7-2 and TRBJ1-2; D unresolved. Germline assignment: CDR1 SGHTA and CDR2 FQGNSA. The length of the CDR3 is 15 residues. V was pared by 7 bases and J by 4 bases, with 19 bases between. The CDR3 DNA sequence: TGTGCCAGCACCTCGGGCCCGAGGGCAGGCTATGGCTACACCTTC. Translated: CASTSGPRAGYGYTF.

The rearrangement joins TRBV28 to TRBJ2-4; perhaps TRBD2 as D (6 bases). With 6 bases removed from V and 6 bases from J, the gap between germline ends came to 18 bases. This CDR3 region has 15 residues. CDR1 is MDHEN and CDR2 is SYDVKM in the germline V gene. CDR3 nucleotide sequence: TGTGCCAGCAGCGCCGGGACTTCGGCGGGAAACATTCAGTACTTC. It encodes CASSAGTSAGNIQYF. Based on the CDR3 plus reference TRBV28 and TRBJ2-4, the full variable domain is DVKVTQSSRYLVKRTGEKVFLECVQDMDHENMFWYRQDPGLGLRLIYFSYDVKMKEKGDIPEGYSVSREKKERFSLILESASTNQTSMYLCASSAGTSAGNIQYFGAGTRLSVL.

The rearrangement uses TRBV6-1 and TRBJ2-2, with TRBD2 as a possible D gene (6 bases). The length of the CDR3 is 15 residues. Germline lookup yields CDR1 MNHNS and CDR2 SASEGT. Trimming took 4 bases from V and 2 from J, leaving 11 bases between them. CDR3 residues: CASSAEGLNTGELFF. In DNA, the CDR3 is TGTGCCAGCAGTGCAGAGGGACTTAACACCGGGGAGCTGTTTTTT.

The V gene is TRBV10-3, the J gene TRBJ2-1, with TRBD2 identical over 8 bases. Germline trimming cut 8 bases from V and 2 bases from J; bases unmatched to any gene: 5. The germline V gene has CDR1 ENHRY and CDR2 SYGVKD. This CDR3 contains 14 residues. This CDR3 reads CAIQTSEAYNEQFF. The CDR3 nucleotides read TGTGCCATCCAGACTAGCGAGGCCTACAATGAGCAGTTCTTC.

The chain carries TRBV14 and TRBJ2-5; tentatively, D is TRBD2 (5 bases). With 3 bases removed from V and 5 bases from J, the gap between germline ends came to 13 bases. CDR3 length: 14 residues. In germline, CDR1 is SGHDN, CDR2 FVKESK. The CDR3 DNA reads TGTGCCAGCAGCCACCCCCCCCCGGGGGAGACCCAGTACTTC. It encodes CASSHPPPGETQYF.

The gene calls are TRBV7-3 and TRBJ2-2, with D possibly being TRBD1 (6 bases). Germline V gene data show CDR1 as SGHTA and CDR2 as FQGTGA. V was clipped by 5 bases and J by 1 base, with 11 bases between them. The CDR3 sequence is 15 residues long. The CDR3 nucleotides read TGTGCCAGCAGCCCCCAGACAGGGAACACCGGGGAGCTGTTTTTT. Translating it yields CASSPQTGNTGELFF.

V usage is TRBV5-6 and J usage is TRBJ1-3; D is uncertain. Trimming took off 0 bases at V and 0 bases at J, with 7 bases between the two ends. Per germline, CDR1 SGHDT and CDR2 YYEEEE. The CDR3 is made up of 15 amino acids. The CDR3 protein is CASSLVGNSGNTIYF. As DNA, the CDR3 is TGTGCCAGCAGCTTGGTCGGGAACTCTGGAAACACCATATATTTT.

This chain joins TRBV5-1 and TRBJ2-5; D ambiguous. The CDR3 spans 13 residues. V gave up 3 bases and J gave up 5 bases, with 11 bases separating them. Germline lookup yields CDR1 SGHRS and CDR2 YFSETQ. The CDR3 protein is CASSSLTSETQYF. Written as DNA, the CDR3 is TGCGCCAGCAGCTCCCTGACATCGGAGACCCAGTACTTC.

The chain employs TRBV5-1 and TRBJ2-3, with TRBD1 matching 7 bases. The CDR3 covers 13 residues. CDR1 is SGHRS, CDR2 YFSETQ, per germline. Germline trimming cut 4 bases from V and 4 bases from J; bases unmatched to any gene: 3. The DNA for the CDR3 is TGCGCCAGCAGCCTCGACAGGGCAGATACGCAGTATTTT. Translated: CASSLDRADTQYF. Together with reference TRBV5-1 and TRBJ2-3, the CDR3 gives the full variable domain: KAGVTQTPRYLIKTRGQQVTLSCSPISGHRSVSWYQQTPGQGLQFLFEYFSETQRNKGNFPGRFSGRQFSNSRSEMNVSTLELGDSALYLCASSLDRADTQYFGPGTRLTVL.

The V gene is TRBV5-1, the J gene TRBJ1-2; 7 bases fit TRBD1. The CDR3 totals 15 residues. The germline V gene has CDR1 SGHRS and CDR2 YFSETQ. The trim removed 4 bases at V and 4 bases at J, leaving 10 bases unmatched. The CDR3 nucleotides read TGCGCCAGCAGCACGGAGGTACCAGGGGGCTATGGCTACACCTTC. It encodes CASSTEVPGGYGYTF.